One and the same sample provided the 15 T cell receptor beta chains below, sequenced in a study of shared clonotypes between healthy human individuals. Profiled with immunoSEQ multiplex PCR; TCRdb holds only in-frame clones, not every one. The sample yields about 1.5 million clones, 96% seen once. Material for sequencing was naive CD4+ T cells sorted from blood. Subset defined: CD45RA+ positively selected. The receptors originated from a man aged 25 to 40 in good health.

The chain recombines TRBV6-6 with TRBJ2-1; D not certain. Germline assignment: CDR1 MNHNY and CDR2 SVGAGI (reference sequence). V shed 5 bases and J shed 3 bases, with 8 bases lying between them. CDR3 length: 13 residues. The CDR3 spells CASSPGNYNEQFF. DNA for the CDR3: TGTGCCAGCAGTCCTGGGAACTACAATGAGCAGTTCTTC.

The CDR3 sequence: CASSEAVLGRGPYEQYF. In nucleotides, the CDR3 is TGTGCCAGCAGTGAAGCGGTACTGGGCAGGGGCCCCTACGAGCAGTACTTC. The chain has TRBV6-1 and TRBJ2-7, with a tentative D call TRBD1 (6 bases). V lost 0 bases to trimming and J lost 2 bases, with 17 bases between them. CDR3 length: 17 residues. The germline V gene has CDR1 MNHNS and CDR2 SASEGT.

The rearrangement joins TRBV6-5 to TRBJ2-1, with TRBD1 matching over 11 bases. This CDR3 region has 15 residues. Germline V CDR1 and CDR2: MNHEY, SVGAGI. After removal of 6 bases from V and 3 bases from J, the junction contained 4 bases not matched to a gene. In DNA, the CDR3 is TGTGCCAGCAGGGGGACAGGGGGACACTACAATGAGCAGTTCTTC. Its translation is CASRGTGGHYNEQFF.

V usage is TRBV7-2 and J usage is TRBJ2-5; D is possibly TRBD1 (6 bases). From germline, CDR1 is SGHTA and CDR2 FQGNSA. This CDR3 contains 14 residues. With 5 bases removed from V and 0 bases from J, the gap between germline ends came to 10 bases. The CDR3 loop is CASSPRQDQETQYF. For the CDR3, the DNA is TGTGCCAGCAGCCCCCGACAGGACCAAGAGACCCAGTACTTC.

This clone showed up just once. V usage is TRBV4-1 and J usage is TRBJ2-7, with no clear D. Germline loops: CDR1 MGHRA, CDR2 YSYEKL. Trimming took off 3 bases at V and 0 bases at J, with 9 bases between the two ends. This CDR3 is 14 amino acids long. Here the CDR3 DNA reads TGCGCCAGCAGCCAGGGGTGGGGCTCCTACGAGCAGTACTTC. It encodes CASSQGWGSYEQYF.

The genes are TRBV28 and TRBJ1-5; D is undetermined. The CDR3 consists of 15 residues. Trimming took 6 bases from V and 1 from J, leaving 13 bases between them. Germline CDR1 MDHEN, CDR2 SYDVKM. This CDR3 is CASRQDLRSNQPQHF. The CDR3 DNA reads TGTGCCAGCAGGCAGGACCTTAGGAGCAATCAGCCCCAGCATTTT.

The chain uses TRBV6-1 and TRBJ2-2; TRBD2 might be the D (5 bases). Germline CDR1 MNHNS, CDR2 SASEGT. CDR3 length: 15 amino acids. Trimming left V 4 bases short and J 1 base short, with 10 bases between. DNA of the CDR3: TGTGCCAGCAGTGGGCAGCGGAGGAACACCGGGGAGCTGTTTTTT. Translating it yields CASSGQRRNTGELFF.

The count of this clone is one. The chain is built from TRBV27 and TRBJ2-3; maybe TRBD2 (7 bases). Trimming cost V 3 bases and J 0 bases, with 19 bases left between them. The length of the CDR3 is 18 residues. From germline, CDR1 is MNHEY and CDR2 SMNVEV (reference sequence). CDR3 sequence: CASSFIMGGPLSTDTQYF. CDR3 DNA: TGTGCCAGCAGTTTCATTATGGGGGGGCCCCTAAGCACAGATACGCAGTATTTT.

This rearrangement joins TRBV19 to TRBJ2-3, with 8 positions matching TRBD1. The ends lost 5 bases at V and 4 bases at J; junction bases unmatched: 23. The germline gives CDR1 LNHDA, CDR2 SQIVND (reference sequence). The CDR3 totals 20 residues. Here the CDR3 DNA reads TGTGCCAGTAGTCGTACCGGGGGCAGGGGGCCCCGAACCGGGGCAGATACGCAGTATTTT. This translates into CASSRTGGRGPRTGADTQYF.

This sequence joins TRBV6-5 and TRBJ1-4; D not certain. The ends were cut back, 2 bases at V and 4 bases at J, with 11 bases in the middle. Per germline, CDR1 MNHEY and CDR2 SVGAGI. This CDR3 region has 15 residues. CDR3 residues: CASSYAALSNEKLFF. The CDR3, as DNA: TGTGCCAGCAGTTACGCGGCTCTCAGTAATGAAAAACTGTTTTTT.

The chain combines TRBV5-4 with TRBJ1-2, with 7 bases identical to TRBD1. J was trimmed by 8 bases and V by 4 bases; bases with no gene match: 11. Germline loops: CDR1 SGHNT, CDR2 YYREEE (reference sequence). CDR3 length equals 14 residues. The CDR3: CASSPEGAGRGYTF. For the CDR3, the DNA is TGTGCCAGCAGCCCGGAGGGGGCAGGGCGGGGCTACACCTTC.

The rearrangement uses TRBV29-1 and TRBJ1-3, with a weak D call TRBD1 (5 bases). Trimming cost V 0 bases and J 2 bases, with 8 bases left between them. The CDR3 spans 14 residues. Germline CDR1 and CDR2: SQVTM and ANQGSEA. The CDR3 DNA reads TGCAGCGTTGAAGATCGCAGGGCTGGAAACACCATATATTTT. It specifies CSVEDRRAGNTIYF.

The rearrangement links TRBV18 to TRBJ2-3; no definite D call. The CDR3 extends over 18 amino acids. CDR1 KGHSH and CDR2 LQKENI come from the germline V gene. V lost 2 bases to trimming and J lost 1 base, with 19 bases between them. The CDR3 DNA reads as TGTGCCAGCTCACCAAGGGTTTTCAGACCGGATCGCACAGATACGCAGTATTTT. Its protein is CASSPRVFRPDRTDTQYF.

The chain is built from TRBV18 and TRBJ2-7; possibly TRBD1 for D (5 bases). Trimming removed 1 base from V and 0 bases from J, with 13 bases in between. This CDR3 spans 16 amino acids. Germline V gene data show CDR1 as KGHSH and CDR2 as LQKENI. The CDR3: CASSPLSQGISYEQYF. CDR3 in DNA: TGTGCCAGCTCACCACTGTCCCAGGGTATCTCCTACGAGCAGTACTTC.

The table lists this clone with a count of one. J is TRBJ2-3 and V is TRBV19, with a possible D match to TRBD2 (5 bases). This CDR3 is 16 amino acids long. Germline-derived CDR1 and CDR2 are LNHDA and SQIVND (reference sequence). Trimming removed 10 bases from V and 0 bases from J, with 20 bases in between. This CDR3 is CAISEGGPLSTDTQYF. In DNA, the CDR3 is TGTGCCATCTCAGAGGGTGGGCCCCTAAGCACAGATACGCAGTATTTT. Supplemented by reference TRBV19 and TRBJ2-3, the full variable domain reads DGGITQSPKYLFRKEGQNVTLSCEQNLNHDAMYWYRQDPGQGLRLIYYSQIVNDFQKGDIAEGYSVSREKKESFPLTVTSAQKNPTAFYLCAISEGGPLSTDTQYFGPGTRLTVL.